This TCR beta chain appears in the sequencing data of a study of T cells in localized non-small cell lung cancer. Study-level results: The tumor had only one region sequenced, so heterogeneity remains possible. Paired adjacent lung recovered a median approximately 57 of the top 100 tumor clones. There was higher T cell clonality in uninvolved adjacent lung than in tumor, and it was highest there.

Note on this clone: Antigen unknown.

Measured with immunoSEQ multiplex PCR; TCRdb has only the in-frame clones, and not every one. The sample consists of around 140,000 clones, about 90% of them appearing once. Germline loops: CDR1 MNHNY, CDR2 SVGAGI (reference sequence). Trimming stripped 4 bases from V and 4 bases from J, with 12 bases between. This CDR3 comprises 14 residues. Source: peripheral blood, taken before any cancer treatment. This receptor was obtained from a female donor over 55 with stage I lung adenocarcinoma. V usage is TRBV6-6 and J usage is TRBJ2-3; D is possibly TRBD2 (5 bases). CDR3 sequence: CASSLAGRPDTQYF. DNA for the CDR3: TGTGCCAGCAGTTTGGCGGGCAGGCCAGATACGCAGTATTTT.